This T cell receptor (beta chain) was identified in a study of CD8 T cells in ankylosing spondylitis. Worth noting for this clonotype: Its cognate antigen is unknown.

CDR1 ENHRY and CDR2 SYGVKD come from the germline V gene. The CDR3 has 16 residues. Between the trimmed V and J ends, which lost 0 bases and 0 bases, there was a span of 9 bases. Overall study findings and caveats: Several of the motif variants were reported before in synovial fluid and blood from reactive arthritis. Typical of ankylosing spondylitis blood, it appeared, was a TCR beta motif of fewer than 10 highly homologous variants.

Preparation of TCR beta libraries was done by quantitative 5'-RACE with molecular barcodes. TCRdb redid the calling of the 5' RACE reads with MiXCR, one entry per CDR3 protein. Seen here are some 150,000 distinct CDR3 sequences, around 43% observed once, and the top ten hold 13% to 15%. V usage is TRBV10-3 and J usage is TRBJ2-4; tentative D call: TRBD1 (5 bases). The sequenced sample consisted of synovial fluid, either unsorted or a sorted T cell fraction (not recorded which). This receptor was taken from a male donor with ankylosing spondylitis. The CDR3 loop reads CAISESTDLAKNIQYF. CDR3 in DNA: TGTGCCATCAGTGAGTCGACAGATTTAGCCAAAAACATTCAGTACTTC.